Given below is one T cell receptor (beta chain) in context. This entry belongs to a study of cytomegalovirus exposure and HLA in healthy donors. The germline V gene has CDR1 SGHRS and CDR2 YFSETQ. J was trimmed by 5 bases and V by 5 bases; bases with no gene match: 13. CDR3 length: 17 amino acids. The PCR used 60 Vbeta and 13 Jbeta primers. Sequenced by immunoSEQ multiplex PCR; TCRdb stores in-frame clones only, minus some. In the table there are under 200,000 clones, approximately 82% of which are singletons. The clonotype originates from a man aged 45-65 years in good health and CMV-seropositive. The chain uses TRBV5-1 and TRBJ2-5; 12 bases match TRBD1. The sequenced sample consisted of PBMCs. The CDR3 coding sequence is TGCGCCAGCAGGCCAAGGGGGACAGGGGGCGCATCGGAGACCCAGTACTTC. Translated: CASRPRGTGGASETQYF. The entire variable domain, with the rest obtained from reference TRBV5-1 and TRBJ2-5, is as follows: KAGVTQTPRYLIKTRGQQVTLSCSPISGHRSVSWYQQTPGQGLQFLFEYFSETQRNKGNFPGRFSGRQFSNSRSEMNVSTLELGDSALYLCASRPRGTGGASETQYFGPGTRLLVL.